These 5 T cell receptor beta chains originate from one sample sequenced in a study of cytomegalovirus exposure and HLA in healthy donors. The table came from immunoSEQ multiplex PCR; TCRdb's copy has only in-frame clones and leaves some out. The repertoire holds about 110,000 clones, with 70% to 90% as singletons. The sequenced material came from PBMCs. Receptors originate from a woman aged 18 to 35 in good health and CMV-seronegative.

The chain recombines TRBV27 with TRBJ1-1; D gene unclear. This CDR3 has 13 residues. Germline-derived CDR1 and CDR2 are MNHEY and SMNVEV (reference sequence). The V and J ends lost 3 bases and 5 bases respectively, with 10 bases between them. The CDR3 loop is CASSFGLRTEAFF. The CDR3, as DNA: TGTGCCAGCAGTTTCGGACTACGGACTGAAGCTTTCTTT.

This clone came up a few times. The CDR3 nucleotides read TGTGCCAGTAGTATAAGCATGAACACTGAAGCTTTCTTT. This codes for CASSISMNTEAFF. The chain joins TRBV19 to TRBJ1-1; D is uncertain. This CDR3 has 13 amino acids. With 2 bases removed from V and 0 bases from J, the gap between germline ends came to 4 bases. The V gene's germline CDR1 is LNHDA and CDR2 SQIVND (reference sequence).

The rearrangement uses TRBV11-3 and TRBJ2-1; no clear D gene. Trimming stripped 5 bases from V and 1 base from J, with 15 bases between. The CDR3 has 16 residues. In germline, CDR1 is SGHNT, CDR2 YENEEA. CDR3 sequence reads: CASSNTTSHSYNEQFF. Written as DNA, the CDR3 is TGTGCCAGCAGCAATACCACCAGTCATTCCTACAATGAGCAGTTCTTC. The variable domain in full, completed from reference TRBV11-3 and TRBJ2-1, reads EAGVVQSPRYKIIEKKQPVAFWCNPISGHNTLYWYLQNLGQGPELLIRYENEEAVDDSQLPKDRFSAERLKGVDSTLKIQPAELGDSAVYLCASSNTTSHSYNEQFFGPGTRLTVL.

This clone was found once. The chain couples TRBV6-1 to TRBJ2-7; a weak D match, TRBD1 (6 bases). Germline assignment: CDR1 MNHNS and CDR2 SASEGT. The CDR3 is 15 amino acids. V was cut by 5 bases and J by 4 bases, with 18 bases left in between. CDR3 nucleotides: TGTGCCAGCAGTCTTTTAGCAGGGGAAGCGTACGAGCAGTACTTC. It yields the protein CASSLLAGEAYEQYF.

The chain has TRBV5-1 and TRBJ2-2; 14 nucleotides match TRBD2. Germline trimming cut 4 bases from V and 5 bases from J; bases unmatched to any gene: 4. The CDR3 sequence is 16 residues long. Germline CDR1 reads SGHRS; CDR2 reads YFSETQ. CDR3: CASSPRTSGGTGELFF. CDR3 coding DNA: TGCGCCAGCAGCCCACGGACTAGCGGGGGGACCGGGGAGCTGTTTTTT.